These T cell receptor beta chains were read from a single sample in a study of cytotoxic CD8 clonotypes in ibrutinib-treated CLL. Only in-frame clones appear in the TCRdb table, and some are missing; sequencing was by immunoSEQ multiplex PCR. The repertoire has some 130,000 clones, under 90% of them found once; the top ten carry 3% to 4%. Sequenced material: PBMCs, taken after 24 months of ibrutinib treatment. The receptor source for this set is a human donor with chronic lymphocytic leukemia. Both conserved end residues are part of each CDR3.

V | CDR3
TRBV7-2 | CASSLVTSGANVLTF
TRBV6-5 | CASSRRDPGDIQYF
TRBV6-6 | CASSYDSPLHF
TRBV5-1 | CASSLTSGTDSSYEQYF
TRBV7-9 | CASSLYSQGGTEAFF
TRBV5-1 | CASSYRGRYQETQYF
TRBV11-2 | CASSYTRDSYEKLFF
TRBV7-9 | CASSLVETGVYGYTF
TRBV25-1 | CASNDAPSYNEQFF
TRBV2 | CASSEGGSSNYGYTF
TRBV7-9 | CASTPGSSYNSPLHF
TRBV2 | CASGSRGQTYEQYF
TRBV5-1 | CASSGGQGGYNEQFF
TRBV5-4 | CASSLWQGATEAFF
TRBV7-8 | CASSDHRDSYNEQFF
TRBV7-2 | CASSLGLAFGANVLTF
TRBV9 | CASSPGGGQNYGYTF
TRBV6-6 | CASTKFGELFF
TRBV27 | CASSLGPRNTIYF
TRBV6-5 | CASSYSGQRETQYF
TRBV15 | CATSRGDRRDTGELFF
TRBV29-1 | CSVAGESNYGYTF